These T cell receptor beta chains were read from a single sample in a study of memory CD4+ T cells and cytomegalovirus serostatus. Libraries were prepared by immunoSEQ multiplex PCR; TCRdb keeps only in-frame clonotypes and omits some of them. Of under 55,000 clones in the sample, around 78% are singletons; the top ten hold more than 0.65%. The sequenced sample consisted of memory CD4+ T cells from blood. The receptors come from an adult in good health and CMV-seronegative. Both conserved end residues are part of each CDR3. A D gene is named only where the DNA matches it firmly. Expanded clones are given a class, and other clones once, few, many or no size at all.

size	V	D	J	CDR3	DNA
few	TRBV4-1	NA	TRBJ1-3	CASSLDYNVLSGNTIYF	TGCGCCAGCAGCCTTGATTACAACGTCCTCTCTGGAAACACCATATATTTT
NA	TRBV30	TRBD2	TRBJ2-7	CAWSTSGSLEQYF	TGTGCCTGGAGTACTAGCGGGTCCCTCGAGCAGTACTTC
NA	TRBV7-3	TRBD2	TRBJ2-2	CASRTSGTLNTGELFF	TGTGCCAGCAGGACTAGCGGGACCTTGAACACCGGGGAGCTGTTTTTT
NA	TRBV15	TRBD1	TRBJ1-4	CATSRGGTVGEKLFF	TGTGCCACCAGCAGAGGAGGGACAGTGGGCGAAAAACTGTTTTTT
once	TRBV19	NA	TRBJ2-7	CASSIRRGPSYEQYF	TGTGCCAGTAGTATAAGACGGGGACCATCCTACGAGCAGTACTTC
NA	TRBV6-1	TRBD1	TRBJ2-7	CASSFPQGVRREQYF	TGTGCCAGCAGTTTCCCTCAGGGGGTACGTCGCGAGCAGTACTTC
few	TRBV18	TRBD1	TRBJ2-7	CASSLRDRGVYEQYF	TGTGCCAGCTCACTCCGGGACAGGGGTGTATACGAGCAGTACTTC
once	TRBV7-3	NA	TRBJ2-1	CASSPRGTGANEEFF	TGTGCCAGCAGCCCCAGGGGCACGGGGGCCAATGAGGAGTTCTTC
NA	TRBV5-8	NA	TRBJ2-7	CASSLETGSYF	TGTGCCAGCAGCTTGGAGACGGGATCGTACTTC
once	TRBV13	TRBD1	TRBJ2-7	CASSPSGTGSYEQYF	TGTGCCAGCAGCCCGTCTGGGACAGGGTCCTACGAGCAGTACTTC
NA	TRBV6-1	NA	TRBJ2-3	CASSEISGGTDTQYF	TGTGCCAGCAGTGAAATTAGCGGCGGCACAGATACGCAGTATTTT
NA	TRBV6-1	TRBD2	TRBJ2-1	CASSGRTSGSAGNEQFF	TGTGCCAGCAGTGGACGGACTAGCGGGAGTGCAGGGAATGAGCAGTTCTTC
NA	TRBV7-2	NA	TRBJ1-2	CASSLSPGTTIYGYTF	TGTGCCAGCAGCTTATCCCCCGGGACAACCATCTATGGCTACACCTTC
NA	TRBV19	TRBD2	TRBJ2-1	CASSGTSGSLSYNEQFF	TGTGCCAGCTCTGGGACTAGCGGGAGTCTCTCCTACAATGAGCAGTTCTTC
few	TRBV19	TRBD2	TRBJ2-7	CASRRTSGNYEQYF	TGTGCCAGTAGACGGACTAGCGGGAACTACGAGCAGTACTTC
few	TRBV19	NA	TRBJ1-4	CASTPFGPEKLFF	TGTGCCAGTACCCCGTTCGGGCCCGAAAAACTGTTTTTT
NA	TRBV19	NA	TRBJ2-4	CAGMAPGTKAKNIQYF	TGTGCCGGTATGGCCCCAGGTACAAAAGCCAAAAACATTCAGTACTTC
NA	TRBV30	NA	TRBJ2-7	CAWSPTDYEQYF	TGTGCCTGGAGCCCAACCGACTACGAGCAGTACTTC
once	TRBV29-1	TRBD1	TRBJ1-2	CSVERQGKWDGYTF	TGCAGCGTTGAAAGACAGGGTAAATGGGATGGCTACACCTTC
NA	TRBV6-5	NA	TRBJ2-1	CASSYRREPYNEQFF	TGTGCCAGCAGTTACCGGCGGGAACCCTACAATGAGCAGTTCTTC
NA	TRBV6-5	NA	TRBJ2-5	CASSPWTASETQYF	TGTGCCAGCAGTCCCTGGACTGCCTCGGAGACCCAGTACTTC
NA	TRBV7-8	NA	TRBJ2-3	CASSSQAWTDTQYF	TGTGCCAGCAGCTCACAGGCGTGGACAGATACGCAGTATTTT
few	TRBV13	TRBD1	TRBJ2-3	CASSSRGFADTQYF	TGTGCCAGCAGCTCCAGGGGGTTCGCAGATACGCAGTATTTT
NA	TRBV4-1	NA	TRBJ2-3	CASSQTNTGSRADTQYF	TGCGCCAGCAGCCAAACGAATACAGGGTCTAGAGCAGATACGCAGTATTTT
NA	TRBV28	TRBD2	TRBJ2-1	CASSRTSGSRGSYNEQFF	TGTGCCAGCAGTCGGACTAGCGGGAGCAGGGGATCCTACAATGAGCAGTTCTTC
NA	TRBV7-8	NA	TRBJ2-2	CASSLIQNTGELFF	TGTGCCAGCAGCTTAATTCAGAACACCGGGGAGCTGTTTTTT
NA	TRBV11-1	TRBD1	TRBJ2-7	CASSSYRDRGYEQYF	TGTGCCAGCAGCTCCTACCGGGACAGGGGCTACGAGCAGTACTTC
NA	TRBV28	NA	TRBJ1-2	CASSLSSGRDGGYTF	TGTGCCAGCAGTTTATCTTCGGGCAGGGATGGTGGCTACACCTTC
NA	TRBV18	NA	TRBJ1-4	CASSRDTNEKLFF	TGTGCCAGCTCACGAGACACCAATGAAAAACTGTTTTTT
NA	TRBV5-5	NA	TRBJ2-6	CASREATLRSGANVLTF	TGTGCCAGCAGGGAGGCGACTTTGCGCTCTGGGGCCAACGTCCTGACTTTC
once	TRBV7-2	NA	TRBJ2-2	CASSLARGGTGELFF	TGTGCCAGCAGCTTAGCCAGGGGAGGCACCGGGGAGCTGTTTTTT
NA	TRBV28	NA	TRBJ2-1	CASSFPPGANEQFF	TGTGCCAGCAGTTTCCCTCCAGGGGCGAATGAGCAGTTCTTC
NA	TRBV10-3	NA	TRBJ1-2	CAIRDDHLPDYGYTF	TGTGCCATCCGGGACGACCACTTGCCTGACTATGGCTACACCTTC
NA	TRBV21-1	NA	TRBJ2-6	CASTMKTGGTLWANVLTF	TGTGCCAGCACCATGAAGACAGGGGGTACTCTCTGGGCCAACGTCCTGACTTTC
NA	TRBV10-3	NA	TRBJ2-4	CAISRAQDVIQYF	TGTGCCATCAGCCGAGCCCAGGATGTCATTCAGTACTTC
NA	TRBV28	TRBD2	TRBJ2-2	CASSFQRGTGELFF	TGTGCCAGCAGTTTCCAGCGGGGGACCGGGGAGCTGTTTTTT
NA	TRBV7-9	TRBD2	TRBJ2-1	CASSKIGLATNNEQFF	TGTGCCAGCAGCAAGATAGGACTAGCGACGAACAATGAGCAGTTCTTC
NA	TRBV15	TRBD1	TRBJ2-2	CATSRDARPGQGPTGELFF	TGTGCCACCAGCAGAGATGCCCGTCCGGGACAGGGTCCCACCGGGGAGCTGTTTTTT
NA	TRBV9	NA	TRBJ2-3	CASSGETGATDTQYF	TGTGCCAGCAGCGGGGAAACCGGGGCCACAGATACGCAGTATTTT
NA	TRBV27	TRBD1	TRBJ2-5	CASRPDGTGLQETQYF	TGTGCCAGCAGACCCGACGGGACAGGGTTACAAGAGACCCAGTACTTC
few	TRBV2	NA	TRBJ2-3	CASSSKGDTQYF	TGTGCCAGCAGTAGCAAGGGAGATACGCAGTATTTT
NA	TRBV28	NA	TRBJ2-7	CASPRGLEFYEQYF	TGTGCCAGCCCCCGAGGACTCGAATTCTACGAGCAGTACTTC
NA	TRBV6-1	NA	TRBJ1-2	CASSESGGVSGYTF	TGTGCCAGCAGTGAATCGGGGGGGGTGAGCGGCTACACCTTC
NA	TRBV28	NA	TRBJ2-2	CAVRVPNTGELFF	TGTGCCGTCAGGGTACCGAACACCGGGGAGCTGTTTTTT
NA	TRBV11-3	TRBD2	TRBJ2-3	CASSLVAGGTDTQYF	TGTGCCAGCAGCTTAGTTGCGGGGGGCACAGATACGCAGTATTTT
few	TRBV6-6	TRBD2	TRBJ2-7	CASSAGLNYEQYF	TGTGCCAGCAGTGCGGGACTAAACTACGAGCAGTACTTC
NA	TRBV7-6	TRBD1	TRBJ1-5	CASSPGTGGITERNQPQHF	TGTGCCAGCAGCCCTGGGACAGGGGGAATAACCGAACGCAATCAGCCCCAGCATTTT
NA	TRBV2	NA	TRBJ2-7	CASSVDGWYEQYF	TGTGCCAGCAGTGTCGATGGGTGGTACGAGCAGTACTTC
NA	TRBV28	TRBD1	TRBJ2-3	CASMGTARDTQYF	TGTGCCAGCATGGGGACAGCGAGAGATACGCAGTATTTT
NA	TRBV6-5	TRBD1	TRBJ1-2	CASSKTGTANYGYTF	TGTGCCAGCAGTAAGACCGGGACAGCTAACTATGGCTACACCTTC
NA	TRBV19	TRBD1	TRBJ1-1	CASSIVGGGTEAFF	TGTGCCAGTAGTATAGTAGGGGGCGGCACTGAAGCTTTCTTT
NA	TRBV30	NA	TRBJ2-3	CAWSVLGRGTDTQYF	TGTGCCTGGAGTGTACTCGGCAGGGGCACCGATACGCAGTATTTT
NA	TRBV11-3	NA	TRBJ2-7	CASSPRERGYEQYF	TGTGCCAGCAGCCCCAGGGAAAGGGGCTACGAGCAGTACTTC
few	TRBV15	TRBD1	TRBJ2-1	CATSRAWDRGRNEQFF	TGTGCCACCAGCAGAGCCTGGGACAGGGGGCGGAATGAGCAGTTCTTC
NA	TRBV29-1	TRBD2	TRBJ2-1	CSAGSGRAEQFF	TGCAGCGCAGGTAGCGGGAGAGCTGAGCAGTTCTTC
NA	TRBV19	NA	TRBJ1-2	CASSRETSSGGYTF	TGTGCCAGTAGTAGAGAGACATCTTCAGGGGGCTACACCTTC
NA	TRBV11-2	NA	TRBJ1-4	CASSLAGASGEKLFF	TGTGCCAGCAGCTTAGCGGGGGCGAGCGGGGAAAAACTGTTTTTT